This T cell receptor beta chain is drawn from a study of neurological immune-mediated disorders. The study built sorted libraries from 800,000 to 1,000,000 CD4+ or CD8+ T cells. From the 5' RACE reads, TCRdb called clonotypes with MiXCR, one entry per CDR3 protein. The sample includes fewer than 55,000 distinct CDR3 sequences, about 6.3% of them seen just once. This clonotype was picked up many times. Sequencing used CD4+ T cells from blood. This sequence was found in a woman aged 40 to 50 in good health.

The chain's CDR3 is CASRGYTTGELFF. CDR3 DNA sequence: TGTGCCAGCAGGGGCTACACCACCGGGGAGCTGTTTTTT. V is TRBV5-5 and J is TRBJ2-2; D ambiguous. V gave up 5 bases and J gave up 4 bases, with 9 bases separating them. The CDR3 extends over 13 amino acids. Germline lookup yields CDR1 SGHKS and CDR2 YYEKEE (reference sequence).